The next 32 T cell receptor beta chains were all read from a single sample in a study of radiation and T cells in renal cell carcinoma. Clones were read by immunoSEQ multiplex PCR, and TCRdb kept only the in-frame ones, dropping some. The sample lists approximately 90,000 clones, 65% to 90% occurring once. Time point specified: baseline pretreatment blood. Specified treatment: 15 Gy SBRT to primary tumor, nephrectomy 4 weeks later. The sample was blood, taken from a patient whose treatment included radiotherapy and nephrectomy. All receptors derive from a man aged 50 or older with renal cell carcinoma.

The J gene is TRBJ2-1, the V gene TRBV2; possible D gene TRBD2, 6 bases. V lost 8 bases to trimming and J lost 3 bases, with 23 bases between them. CDR1 is SNHLY, CDR2 FYNNEI, per germline. CDR3 length equals 17 residues. This CDR3 is CASDPRVGDSNYNEQFF. The CDR3 nucleotides are TGTGCCAGCGATCCAAGAGTCGGGGACTCCAACTACAATGAGCAGTTCTTC.

This clone was observed once. The chain couples TRBV13 to TRBJ1-2; 7 positions agree with TRBD1. Germline assignment: CDR1 PRHDT and CDR2 FYEKMQ (reference sequence). The ends lost 4 bases at V and 4 bases at J; junction bases unmatched: 6. The CDR3 runs to 14 residues. The DNA for the CDR3 is TGTGCCAGCAGCTCGAGGACAGGCCTCTATGGCTACACCTTC. Protein product: CASSSRTGLYGYTF.

V gene TRBV5-1 combines with J gene TRBJ2-7; 7 nucleotides agree with TRBD1. Germline V gene data show CDR1 as SGHRS and CDR2 as YFSETQ. The V and J ends lost 2 bases and 3 bases, in that order; junction bases with no gene match: 8. This CDR3 has 15 amino acids. The CDR3 coding sequence is TGCGCCAGCAGCTTAACCGTGGGACAGCACTACGAGCAGTACTTC. Its translation: CASSLTVGQHYEQYF.

J is TRBJ2-2 and V is TRBV19; a possible D gene is TRBD1 (6 bases). This CDR3 is built from 17 residues. CDR1 and CDR2 from the germline V gene are LNHDA and SQIVND (reference sequence). Trimming pared 2 bases from V and 2 bases from J, leaving 15 bases between. For the CDR3, the DNA is TGTGCCAGTAGTATATTCGGGCAGGGGATAAACACCGGGGAGCTGTTTTTT. Amino acids: CASSIFGQGINTGELFF.

V gene TRBV29-1 combines with J gene TRBJ2-2; 8 bases match TRBD1. This CDR3 region has 14 residues. Germline assignment: CDR1 SQVTM and CDR2 ANQGSEA. V lost 7 bases, J lost 4 bases, and 8 bases stayed unmatched. CDR3 in DNA: TGCAGCGCTTGGACAGGGTTGGGCACCGGGGAGCTGTTTTTT. It codes for CSAWTGLGTGELFF.

The chain uses TRBV5-6 and TRBJ2-7, with D maybe TRBD1 (5 bases). The CDR3 extends over 13 amino acids. The V and J ends lost 4 bases and 7 bases respectively, with 15 bases between them. In germline, CDR1 is SGHDT, CDR2 YYEEEE. The DNA for the CDR3 is TGTGCCAGCAGCCCGATCCGACAGCCTGAGCAGTACTTC. Residues: CASSPIRQPEQYF.

V and J are TRBV28 and TRBJ2-7; D ambiguous. Trimming took 8 bases from V and 2 from J, leaving 4 bases between them. The CDR3 is made up of 10 amino acids. Germline CDR1 is MDHEN and CDR2 is SYDVKM. This CDR3 is CASVTYEQYF. The CDR3 DNA reads TGTGCCAGCGTTACCTACGAGCAGTACTTC.

The rearrangement links TRBV7-9 to TRBJ1-3, with 7 bases lining up with TRBD1. The CDR3 is 13 amino acids. Germline-derived CDR1 and CDR2 are SEHNR and FQNEAQ (reference sequence). With V trimmed by 8 bases and J by 4 bases, 5 bases remained unmatched. The CDR3 loop is CASLGTVGNTIYF. DNA of the CDR3: TGTGCCAGCCTCGGGACAGTCGGAAACACCATATATTTT. Variable domain in full (rest from reference TRBV7-9 and TRBJ1-3): DTGVSQNPRHKITKRGQNVTFRCDPISEHNRLYWYRQTLGQGPEFLTYFQNEAQLEKSRLLSDRFSAERPKGSFSTLEIQRTEQGDSAMYLCASLGTVGNTIYFGEGSWLTVV.

The chain is built from TRBV4-3 and TRBJ1-2, with D tentatively TRBD1 (6 bases). Trimming took off 3 bases at V and 4 bases at J, with 12 bases between the two ends. CDR3 length: 14 residues. Germline V CDR1 and CDR2: LGHNA, YSLEER. The CDR3: CASSHETGGYGYTF. CDR3 DNA: TGCGCCAGCAGCCATGAGACAGGCGGCTATGGCTACACCTTC.

The V and J genes are TRBV9 and TRBJ1-2, with a possible D match to TRBD1 (5 bases). The germline gives CDR1 SGDLS, CDR2 YYNGEE. V was shortened by 4 bases and J by 4 bases, with 11 bases between the two germline ends. The CDR3 is 13 amino acids. Here the CDR3 reads CASSRPDSYGYTF. CDR3 in DNA: TGTGCCAGCAGCCGACCTGACAGCTATGGCTACACCTTC.

The rearrangement links TRBV6-4 to TRBJ1-2, with 8 nucleotides matching TRBD1. V dropped 9 bases and J dropped 7; count of bases not matched to a gene: 7. The CDR3 sequence is 12 residues long. Germline assignment: CDR1 MRHNA and CDR2 SNTAGT. CDR3 nucleotides: TGTGCCAGTTCACAGGGGGATGGTGGCTACACCTTC. It is translated as CASSQGDGGYTF.

The V call is TRBV7-2, the J call TRBJ2-5; possibly TRBD2 for D (6 bases). Germline CDR1 and CDR2: SGHTA and FQGNSA. The CDR3 length is 16 residues. V lost 4 bases and J lost 3, with 18 bases in between. CDR3 in DNA: TGTGCCAGCAGCTCGAGATACCGGGACTTTAAAGAGACCCAGTACTTC. This codes for CASSSRYRDFKETQYF.

This chain's CDR3 is CASSFSRDFGYTF. The CDR3 DNA reads TGTGCCAGCAGTTTTAGCAGGGACTTTGGCTACACCTTC. The rearrangement joins TRBV28 to TRBJ1-2; D is perhaps TRBD1 (5 bases). Trimming cost V 3 bases and J 7 bases, with 12 bases left between them. The CDR3 has 13 residues. The V gene's germline CDR1 is MDHEN and CDR2 SYDVKM.

This clone was detected many times. The CDR3 region is CASSTIKDRTGTYGYTF. In DNA, the CDR3 is TGTGCCAGCAGCACGATTAAAGATAGGACAGGAACCTATGGCTACACCTTC. This rearrangement joins TRBV21-1 to TRBJ1-2; the D call of TRBD1 is as the table states it, not checked on the DNA. TRBV21-1 is flagged as a pseudogene. This CDR3 has 17 residues.

This chain links TRBV5-1 with TRBJ2-3; 13 bases line up with TRBD2. Germline loops: CDR1 SGHRS, CDR2 YFSETQ. The CDR3 spans 18 residues. V dropped 1 base and J dropped 2; count of bases not matched to a gene: 7. For the CDR3, the DNA is TGCGCCAGCAGCTTGTATGGACTAGCGGGAGTGTACACAGATACGCAGTATTTT. This codes for CASSLYGLAGVYTDTQYF.

This rearrangement joins TRBV19 to TRBJ1-1; perhaps TRBD1 as D (5 bases). This CDR3 region has 17 residues. CDR1 and CDR2 (germline): LNHDA, SQIVND (reference sequence). The ends were cut back, 3 bases at V and 2 bases at J, with 19 bases in the middle. Here the CDR3 reads CASSIQAGELPNTEAFF. The DNA for the CDR3 is TGTGCCAGTAGTATCCAGGCGGGGGAGTTACCTAACACTGAAGCTTTCTTT.

CDR3 nucleotide sequence: TGTGCCAGCAGCGGACAGATGAACACCGGGGAGCTGTTTTTT. This gives the protein CASSGQMNTGELFF. The chain is built from TRBV7-3 and TRBJ2-2; D perhaps matches TRBD1 (6 bases). Germline V gene data show CDR1 as SGHTA and CDR2 as FQGTGA. The V gene lost 5 bases and the J gene lost 1 base, with 8 bases spanning the gap. The CDR3 has 14 residues.

J is TRBJ2-1 and V is TRBV29-1, with 11 bases fitting TRBD1. The CDR3 extends over 13 amino acids. Looked up from germline, CDR1 is SQVTM and CDR2 is ANQGSEA. Trimming cost V 6 bases and J 7 bases; bases outside gene matches: 5. CDR3 DNA: TGCAGCGTGCAAAGGGACAGGGGGAATGAGCAGTTCTTC. Its translation: CSVQRDRGNEQFF.

The V call is TRBV6-5, the J call TRBJ1-2; D is perhaps TRBD1 (6 bases). The V end was cut by 5 bases, the J end by 4 bases, with 17 bases between. CDR1 MNHEY and CDR2 SVGAGI come from the germline V gene. This CDR3 region has 15 residues. CDR3 bases: TGTGCCAGCAGTGCGATGGGAGGGGGAGGCTATGGCTACACCTTC. Translating gives CASSAMGGGGYGYTF.

The rearrangement links TRBV28 to TRBJ2-5, with D perhaps TRBD1 or TRBD2 (5 bases each). Trimming left V 3 bases short and J 2 bases short, with 16 bases between. The CDR3 is 16 residues long. The germline gives CDR1 MDHEN, CDR2 SYDVKM. This chain's CDR3 is CASSFSSGRTQETQYF. In DNA, the CDR3 is TGTGCCAGCAGTTTCTCTTCGGGACGGACACAAGAGACCCAGTACTTC.

This clone was seen once. This chain links TRBV5-3 with TRBJ2-7, with D perhaps TRBD1 (5 bases). TRBV5-3 is recorded as an ORF, its role being uncertain. Trimming cost V 5 bases and J 0 bases, with 15 bases left between them. The CDR3 is 15 residues long. DNA of the CDR3: TGTGCCAGAAGTCCACACAGGCGGACCTCCTACGAGCAGTACTTC. Protein sequence: CARSPHRRTSYEQYF.

This chain links TRBV7-9 with TRBJ2-5; 7 nucleotides agree with TRBD2. The junction had 7 bases not matched to a gene; V was cut back by 1 base and J by 2 bases. In germline, CDR1 is SEHNR, CDR2 FQNEAQ (reference sequence). This CDR3 has 16 amino acids. CDR3 bases: TGTGCCAGCAGCTTAGTTTCGGTGGGGGGGCAAGAGACCCAGTACTTC. Protein sequence: CASSLVSVGGQETQYF.

The V and J genes are TRBV28 and TRBJ2-1; 13 bases agree with TRBD2. The CDR3 spans 17 residues. Germline CDR1 and CDR2: MDHEN and SYDVKM. The ends lost 5 bases at V and 7 bases at J; junction bases unmatched: 11. The CDR3 DNA reads TGTGCCAGCAGTAGGACTAGCGGGAGTTGGCTGATTAATGAGCAGTTCTTC. Its protein product is CASSRTSGSWLINEQFF.

V usage is TRBV27 and J usage is TRBJ2-7; unclear D gene. Trimming shortened V by 0 bases and J by 5 bases, and 8 bases separated the two germline ends. The CDR3 is 13 amino acids. Germline lookup yields CDR1 MNHEY and CDR2 SMNVEV (reference sequence). The CDR3 DNA is TGTGCCAGCAGTTTATCGGTCGCGAACGAGCAGTACTTC. This sequence encodes CASSLSVANEQYF.

This chain joins TRBV4-2 and TRBJ2-1; TRBD2 matches at 8 bases. The germline V gene has CDR1 LGHNA and CDR2 YNFKEQ. V trimming: 0 bases; J trimming: 4 bases; junction bases outside the gene matches: 5. The length of the CDR3 is 16 residues. The CDR3, as DNA: TGTGCCAGCAGCCAAGATCCTACTAGCGGTTACAATGAGCAGTTCTTC. It encodes CASSQDPTSGYNEQFF.

The sample holds a few counts of this clone. The rearrangement links TRBV4-1 to TRBJ2-7; tentatively, D is TRBD2 (5 bases). This CDR3 has 16 amino acids. The V gene's germline CDR1 is MGHRA and CDR2 YSYEKL. With 1 base removed from V and 2 bases from J, the gap between germline ends came to 15 bases. The CDR3 region has the DNA TGCGCCAGCAGCCAAGTATTCGGAGGACGCGCCTACGAGCAGTACTTC. Amino acid sequence: CASSQVFGGRAYEQYF.

The gene calls are TRBV9 and TRBJ1-1, with D uncertain. This CDR3 is built from 14 residues. Germline V lookup: CDR1 SGDLS, CDR2 YYNGEE. Deletions cut 0 bases from V and 2 bases from J, with 8 bases between. The CDR3 region is CASSVGDRNTEAFF. The CDR3 nucleotides read TGTGCCAGCAGCGTAGGTGACCGCAACACTGAAGCTTTCTTT.

The genes are TRBV19 and TRBJ1-5, with TRBD1 as a possible D gene (6 bases). This CDR3 region has 13 residues. Germline CDR1 and CDR2: LNHDA and SQIVND (reference sequence). Trimming removed 5 bases at V and 4 bases at J, with 9 bases between. CDR3 protein: CASSAGTNQPQHF. The CDR3 DNA follows: TGTGCCAGTAGTGCGGGGACAAATCAGCCCCAGCATTTT.

This clone was observed a single time. Other DNA variants within this sample encode the same CDR3. This chain links TRBV9 with TRBJ2-7, with D uncertain. The CDR3 is 14 amino acids. With 0 bases removed from V and 0 bases from J, the gap between germline ends came to 7 bases. The germline V gene encodes CDR1 SGDLS and CDR2 YYNGEE. The CDR3 region is CASSVGGSSYEQYF. Here the CDR3 DNA reads TGTGCCAGCAGCGTAGGGGGTAGCTCCTACGAGCAGTACTTC.

The chain uses TRBV19 and TRBJ2-2; D is uncertain. Germline lookup yields CDR1 LNHDA and CDR2 SQIVND (reference sequence). Trimming stripped 8 bases from V and 5 bases from J, with 3 bases between. This CDR3 has 10 amino acids. The CDR3 protein is CASGTGELFF. The CDR3 DNA reads TGTGCCAGTGGGACCGGGGAGCTGTTTTTT.

The genes are TRBV6-5 and TRBJ2-5; 11 positions match TRBD1. The CDR3 is made up of 16 amino acids. The junction had 6 bases not matched to a gene; V was cut back by 2 bases and J by 4 bases. CDR1 and CDR2 from the germline V gene are MNHEY and SVGAGI. The chain's CDR3 is CASSYRTGGAGETQYF. In DNA form, the CDR3 reads TGTGCCAGCAGTTACAGGACAGGGGGCGCGGGAGAGACCCAGTACTTC.

The rearrangement joins TRBV2 to TRBJ2-5, with D uncertain. This CDR3 has 14 amino acids. Per the germline V gene, CDR1 is SNHLY and CDR2 is FYNNEI. Trimming cost V 4 bases and J 1 base, with 10 bases left between them. The CDR3 spells CASSGRAFQETQYF. As DNA, the CDR3 is TGTGCCAGCAGTGGTAGGGCGTTCCAAGAGACCCAGTACTTC.